This T cell receptor beta chain was sequenced during a study of regulatory T cells in long-lasting Graves disease. Study-level background: Patients met the persistent Graves' disease definition after over 5 years of antithyroid drugs with positive TSH receptor antibodies. Overall study results and limits: Having few samples may have compromised the accuracy.

The time point is: persistent/refractory GD, antithyroid drugs over 5 years with positive TRAb. The authors made the TCR library using RNA they extracted from PBMCs. Xi'an, China, was home to the endocrinology department that provided patients. Investigators prepared the TCR beta libraries by applying iRepertoire HTBI primers and Arm-PCR of CDR3 regions. TCRdb re-called the multiplex PCR reads with MiXCR, one entry per CDR3 protein. The sample holds 350,000 to 500,000 distinct CDR3 sequences; about 21% are singletons and the top ten take around 15%. This clonotype occurred many times. Its cognate antigen is unknown. This CDR3 spans 16 amino acids. J gave up 1 base and V 4 bases, and 10 bases lay outside the gene matches. Per germline, CDR1 SGDLS and CDR2 YYNGEE.

The input for sequencing was peripheral blood mononuclear cells (PBMCs), taken when the disease was refractory, from a patient treated with antithyroid drugs. The chain links TRBV9 to TRBJ1-1; TRBD1 aligns across 7 bases. The receptor comes from a female donor with Graves disease. The CDR3 sequence is CASSPKPGQTNTEAFF. In nucleotides, the CDR3 is TGTGCCAGCAGCCCAAAACCGGGACAGACGAACACTGAAGCTTTCTTT.